The 2 T cell receptor beta chains below were found in one sample sequenced in a study of T cell responses to AZD1222 COVID-19 vaccine. The assay was immunoSEQ multiplex PCR, and TCRdb's table has in-frame clones only and misses some. The sample lists 180,000 or so clones; less than 95% were seen once. The sequences come from peripheral blood, collected on day 0 of AZD1222 vaccination. The receptors shown here come from an adult in good health.

The V gene is TRBV7-9, the J gene TRBJ2-1; 7 positions agree with TRBD1. Trimming at V came to 5 bases and at J to 8 bases, leaving 6 bases not matched to a gene. Germline CDR1 reads SEHNR; CDR2 reads FQNEAQ (reference sequence). This CDR3 contains 13 residues. CDR3 region: CASSKQGSYEQFF. The CDR3, as DNA: TGTGCCAGCAGCAAACAGGGGTCCTATGAGCAGTTCTTC.

The rearrangement joins TRBV6-5 to TRBJ2-6; D is ambiguous. Looked up from germline, CDR1 is MNHEY and CDR2 is SVGAGI. The CDR3 runs 15 residues. V lost 8 bases, J lost 6 bases, and 17 bases lay in between. CDR3 sequence (DNA): TGTGCCAGCGCCCAAGGAAACTTCGTGGCCAACGTCCTGACTTTC. Translating it yields CASAQGNFVANVLTF.